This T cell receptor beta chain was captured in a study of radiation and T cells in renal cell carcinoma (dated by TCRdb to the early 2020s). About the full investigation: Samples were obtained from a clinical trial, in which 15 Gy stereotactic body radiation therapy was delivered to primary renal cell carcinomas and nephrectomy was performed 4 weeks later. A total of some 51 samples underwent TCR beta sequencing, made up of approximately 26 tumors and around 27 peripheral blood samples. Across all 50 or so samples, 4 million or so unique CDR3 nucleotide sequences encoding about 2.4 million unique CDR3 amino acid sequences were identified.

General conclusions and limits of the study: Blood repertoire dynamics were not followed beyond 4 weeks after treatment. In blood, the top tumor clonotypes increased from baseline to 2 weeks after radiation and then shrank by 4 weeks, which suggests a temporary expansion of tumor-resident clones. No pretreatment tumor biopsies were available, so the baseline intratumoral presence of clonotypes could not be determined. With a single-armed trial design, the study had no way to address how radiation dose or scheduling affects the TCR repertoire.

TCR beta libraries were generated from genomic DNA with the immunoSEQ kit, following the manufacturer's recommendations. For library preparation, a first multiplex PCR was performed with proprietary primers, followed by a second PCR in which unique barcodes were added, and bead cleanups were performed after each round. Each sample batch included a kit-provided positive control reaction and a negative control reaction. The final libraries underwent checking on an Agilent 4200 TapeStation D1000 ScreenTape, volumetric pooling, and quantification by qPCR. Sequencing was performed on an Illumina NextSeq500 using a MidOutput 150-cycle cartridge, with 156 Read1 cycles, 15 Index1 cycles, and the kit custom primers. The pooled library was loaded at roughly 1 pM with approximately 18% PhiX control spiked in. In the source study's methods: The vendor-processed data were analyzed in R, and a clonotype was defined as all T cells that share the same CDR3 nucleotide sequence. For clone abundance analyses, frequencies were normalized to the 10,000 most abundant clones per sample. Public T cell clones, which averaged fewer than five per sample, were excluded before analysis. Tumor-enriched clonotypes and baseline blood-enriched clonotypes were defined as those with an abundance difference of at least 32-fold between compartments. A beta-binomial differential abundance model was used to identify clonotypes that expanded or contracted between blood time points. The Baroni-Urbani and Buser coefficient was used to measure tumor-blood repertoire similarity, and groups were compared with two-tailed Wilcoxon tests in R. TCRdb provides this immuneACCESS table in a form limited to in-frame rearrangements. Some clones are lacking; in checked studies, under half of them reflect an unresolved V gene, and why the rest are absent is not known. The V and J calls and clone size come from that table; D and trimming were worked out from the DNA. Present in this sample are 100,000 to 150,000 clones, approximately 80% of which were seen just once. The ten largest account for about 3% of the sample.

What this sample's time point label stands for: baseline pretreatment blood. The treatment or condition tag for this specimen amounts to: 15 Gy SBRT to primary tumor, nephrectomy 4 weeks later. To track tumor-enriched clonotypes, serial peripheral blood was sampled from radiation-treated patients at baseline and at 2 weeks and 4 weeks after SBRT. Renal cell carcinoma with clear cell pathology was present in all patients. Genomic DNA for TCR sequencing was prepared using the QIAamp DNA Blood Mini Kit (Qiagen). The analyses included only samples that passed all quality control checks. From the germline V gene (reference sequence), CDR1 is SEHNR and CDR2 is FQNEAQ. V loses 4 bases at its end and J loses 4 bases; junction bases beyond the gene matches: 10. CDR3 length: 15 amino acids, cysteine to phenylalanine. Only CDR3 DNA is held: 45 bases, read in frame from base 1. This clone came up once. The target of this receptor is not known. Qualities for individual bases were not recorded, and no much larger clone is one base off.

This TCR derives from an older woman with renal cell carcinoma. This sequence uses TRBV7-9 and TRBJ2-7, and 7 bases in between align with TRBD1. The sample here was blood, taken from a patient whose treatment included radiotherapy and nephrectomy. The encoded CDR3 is CASSSTQGQRYEQYF. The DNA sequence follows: TGTGCCAGCAGCTCAACCCAGGGACAGCGATACGAGCAGTACTTC.